The 11 T cell receptor beta chains reported below all come from one sample, sequenced in a study of blood T cell repertoires in COVID-19. Produced via immunoSEQ multiplex PCR; TCRdb's table is partial and in-frame only. There are roughly 310,000 clones in the sample; around nine tenths occur only once, and 2% to 3% lies in the top ten. Sequenced sample: PBMCs or T cells enriched from blood (not recorded which). The receptors originated from a man aged 60 to 69 who had recovered from COVID-19.

CDR3 nucleotides: TGTGCCAGCAGTCCCTCAACTAGCGGCTACGTGAGCAATGAGCAGTTCTTC. Translation gives CASSPSTSGYVSNEQFF. This chain links TRBV6-6 with TRBJ2-1; 8 nucleotides line up with TRBD2. The germline V gene encodes CDR1 MNHNY and CDR2 SVGAGI (reference sequence). With V trimmed by 5 bases and J by 6 bases, 15 bases remained unmatched. The CDR3 length is 17 residues.

The V call is TRBV3-1 (or the pseudogene TRBV3-2), the J call TRBJ1-5, with D uncertain. V was trimmed by 1 base and J by 1 base, leaving 5 bases between them. Germline lookup yields CDR1 LGHDT and CDR2 YNNKEL (reference sequence). This CDR3 has 14 residues. CDR3 sequence: CASSQGGSNQPQHF. The CDR3 region has the DNA TGTGCCAGCAGCCAAGGAGGAAGCAATCAGCCCCAGCATTTT.

This clone was seen just once. The rearrangement joins TRBV6-2 or TRBV6-3 to TRBJ2-7; D possibly corresponds to TRBD2 (6 bases). Germline V gives CDR1 MNHEY, CDR2 SVGEGT. The V end lost 0 bases, the J end lost 11 bases, and 14 bases lay between the germline ends. The CDR3 runs to 13 residues. CDR3 nucleotide sequence: TGTGCCAGCAGTTACTCGGCGACTAGTTACGAGTACTTC. It is translated as CASSYSATSYEYF.

The V call is TRBV19, the J call TRBJ2-7; 11 nucleotides match TRBD2. J was trimmed by 0 bases and V by 3 bases; bases with no gene match: 13. CDR3 size: 19 residues. Germline V gene data show CDR1 as LNHDA and CDR2 as SQIVND (reference sequence). CDR3 amino acids: CASSILLYLGTSGSYEQYF. The CDR3 DNA reads as TGTGCCAGTAGTATCCTACTATACTTGGGGACTAGCGGCTCCTACGAGCAGTACTTC.

In nucleotides, the CDR3 is TGTGCCAGCAGCTCAACTAGCGGGGCCTACAATGAGCAGTTCTTC. Translation gives CASSSTSGAYNEQFF. The rearrangement joins TRBV9 to TRBJ2-1, with 10 positions matching TRBD2. CDR3 length equals 15 residues. Trimming cost V 4 bases and J 2 bases; bases outside gene matches: 3. Germline V gene data show CDR1 as SGDLS and CDR2 as YYNGEE.

The chain carries TRBV7-2 and TRBJ2-5; tentative D call: TRBD1 (7 bases). V was pared by 2 bases and J by 7 bases, with 17 bases between. CDR1 and CDR2 from the germline V gene are SGHTA and FQGNSA. The CDR3 length is 15 residues. The CDR3 sequence: CASSLTQGGVGTQYF. In nucleotides, the CDR3 is TGTGCCAGCAGCTTAACCCAGGGGGGTGTTGGGACCCAGTACTTC.

The chain has TRBV7-2 and TRBJ2-7; 13 bases are shared with TRBD2. Germline lookup yields CDR1 SGHTA and CDR2 FQGNSA. The CDR3 has 15 amino acids. V lost 6 bases and J lost 2; bases outside the gene matches: 4. The CDR3 DNA reads as TGTGCCAGCAGGACCGGGACTAGCGGGACCTACGAGCAGTACTTC. Translating gives CASRTGTSGTYEQYF.

In regard to this clone: This sample also contains other DNA sequences that code for the same CDR3. J is TRBJ1-5 and V is TRBV6-1, with D hard to call. Trimming took off 3 bases at V and 6 bases at J, with 9 bases between the two ends. The germline V gene has CDR1 MNHNS and CDR2 SASEGT. The CDR3 spans 13 residues. The chain's CDR3 is CASSEGEGQPQHF. CDR3 DNA sequence: TGTGCCAGCAGTGAGGGAGAGGGTCAGCCCCAGCATTTT.

This sequence joins TRBV2 and TRBJ1-2, with TRBD1 identical over 10 bases. V lost 5 bases, J lost 8 bases, and 8 bases stayed unmatched. CDR1 and CDR2 from the germline V gene are SNHLY and FYNNEI. The CDR3 is 14 residues long. CDR3 amino acids: CASSSDRGLVGYTF. The CDR3 DNA reads TGTGCCAGCAGTTCTGACAGGGGGCTTGTAGGCTACACCTTC.

The chain joins TRBV7-9 to TRBJ2-1, with D possibly being TRBD1 (5 bases). This CDR3 spans 12 amino acids. V was shortened by 6 bases and J by 7 bases, with 10 bases between the two germline ends. Germline-derived CDR1 and CDR2 are SEHNR and FQNEAQ (reference sequence). The CDR3 nucleotides are TGTGCCAGCAGTCCAGACAGAAATGAGCAGTTCTTC. Translating it yields CASSPDRNEQFF.

This clone has a handful of counts. The chain couples TRBV18 to TRBJ1-3, with D unclear. CDR1 and CDR2 (germline): KGHSH, LQKENI. The CDR3 spans 16 residues. Trimming pared 0 bases from V and 2 bases from J, leaving 11 bases between. CDR3 sequence reads: CASSPPNILTGNTIYF. The CDR3 DNA reads as TGTGCCAGCTCACCACCAAATATCTTAACTGGAAACACCATATATTTT.